The text below deals with one T cell receptor (beta chain). Its specificity is unknown. The ends lost 5 bases at V and 5 bases at J; junction bases unmatched: 20. The germline CDR1 and CDR2 sequences are LNHDA and SQIVND (reference sequence). This CDR3 has 19 residues. The sample is drawn from a study of cytomegalovirus exposure and HLA in healthy donors. PCR primers comprised 60 Vbeta and 13 Jbeta primers. TCRdb keeps only in-frame clones here, not all; method: immunoSEQ multiplex PCR. Here the sample spans approximately 90,000 clones, 6% to 9% being singletons. Findings of the study overall: Immune exposure information comprised only CMV serostatus.

The specimen was PBMCs. The TCR was taken from a man aged 45 to 65 in good health and CMV-seronegative. The chain combines TRBV19 with TRBJ2-1, with 8 bases aligning to TRBD2. CDR3 DNA sequence: TGTGCCAGTAGTCTGTACGGCCTTCCGGCGGGAGGTAACGACAATGAGCAGTTCTTC. Its translation: CASSLYGLPAGGNDNEQFF.